This T cell receptor (beta chain) derives from a study of shared clonotypes between healthy human individuals. Overall study context: Two female and three male donors aged 18 to 49 were enrolled.

Using immunoSEQ multiplex PCR, the repertoire was profiled, and TCRdb retains in-frame clones only, with some absent. Of around 120,000 clones detected, about 66% appear once; the ten largest clones hold roughly 22%. General study results and limits: The sole specimen, blood, was sampled, and tissue repertoires likely differ.

For this clone: The antigen is unknown.

Unmatched junction bases numbered 4, after V lost 1 base and J lost 1 base. The CDR3 extends over 14 amino acids. The germline CDR1 and CDR2 sequences are SQVTM and ANQGSEA. The V and J genes are TRBV29-1 and TRBJ2-7, with 7 bases that match TRBD2. The sequence came from a woman in her 30s in good health. Specimen: memory CD8+ T cells sorted from blood. Subset reported: CD45RO+ cells pooled with CCR7-negative TemRA cells. For the CDR3, the DNA is TGCAGCGTTGAAGGGGGGGGAAAGTCCTACGAGCAGTACTTC. Translated, it gives CSVEGGGKSYEQYF.